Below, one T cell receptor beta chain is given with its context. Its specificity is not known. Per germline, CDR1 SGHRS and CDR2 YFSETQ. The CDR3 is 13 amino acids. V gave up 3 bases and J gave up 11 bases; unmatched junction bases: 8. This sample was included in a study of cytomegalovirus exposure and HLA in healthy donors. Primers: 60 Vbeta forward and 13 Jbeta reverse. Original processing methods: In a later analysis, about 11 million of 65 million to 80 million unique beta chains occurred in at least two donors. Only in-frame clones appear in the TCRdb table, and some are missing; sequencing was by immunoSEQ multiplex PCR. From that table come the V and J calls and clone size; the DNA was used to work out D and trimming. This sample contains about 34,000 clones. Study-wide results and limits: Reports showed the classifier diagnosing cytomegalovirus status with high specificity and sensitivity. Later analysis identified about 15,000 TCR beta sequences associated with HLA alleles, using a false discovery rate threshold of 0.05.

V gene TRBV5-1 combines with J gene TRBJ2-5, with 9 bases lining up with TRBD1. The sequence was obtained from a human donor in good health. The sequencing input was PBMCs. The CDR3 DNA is TGCGCCAGCAGCTATAGACAGGGGGATGGGCAGTACTTC. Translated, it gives CASSYRQGDGQYF. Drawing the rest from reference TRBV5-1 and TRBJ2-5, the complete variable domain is KAGVTQTPRYLIKTRGQQVTLSCSPISGHRSVSWYQQTPGQGLQFLFEYFSETQRNKGNFPGRFSGRQFSNSRSEMNVSTLELGDSALYLCASSYRQGDGQYFGPGTRLLVL.